This T cell receptor (beta chain) was retrieved from a study of control samples from healthy donors and cancer patients. This clone was seen only once. The assay was immunoSEQ multiplex PCR, and TCRdb's table has in-frame clones only and misses some. The sample gives tens of thousands of clones, about 90% of which show up once; roughly 2% is in the top ten. V was clipped by 0 bases and J by 4 bases, with 6 bases between them. This CDR3 contains 13 residues. In germline, CDR1 is SGHDT, CDR2 YYEEEE. The clonotype comes from a woman in her fifties or sixties with head and neck cancer. The V gene is TRBV5-6, the J gene TRBJ2-3, with no clear D. The sequenced material came from PBMCs. The CDR3 region is CASSLATPDTQYF. The CDR3 nucleotides are TGTGCCAGCAGCTTGGCCACCCCAGATACGCAGTATTTT.